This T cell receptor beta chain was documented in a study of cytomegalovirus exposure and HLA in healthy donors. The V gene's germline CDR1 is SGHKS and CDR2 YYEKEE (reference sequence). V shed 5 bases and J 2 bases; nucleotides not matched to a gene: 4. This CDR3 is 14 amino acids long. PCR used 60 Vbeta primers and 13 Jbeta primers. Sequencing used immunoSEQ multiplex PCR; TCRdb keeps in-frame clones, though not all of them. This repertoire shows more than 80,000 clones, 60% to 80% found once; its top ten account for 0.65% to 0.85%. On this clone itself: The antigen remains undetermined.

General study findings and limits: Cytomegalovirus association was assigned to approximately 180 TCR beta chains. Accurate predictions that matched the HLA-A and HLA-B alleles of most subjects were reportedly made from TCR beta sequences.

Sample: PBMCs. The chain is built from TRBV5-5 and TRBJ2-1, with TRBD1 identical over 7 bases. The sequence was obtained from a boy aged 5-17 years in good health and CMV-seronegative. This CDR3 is CASSRDSTYNEQFF. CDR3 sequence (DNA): TGTGCCAGCAGTCGGGACAGCACCTACAATGAGCAGTTCTTC.